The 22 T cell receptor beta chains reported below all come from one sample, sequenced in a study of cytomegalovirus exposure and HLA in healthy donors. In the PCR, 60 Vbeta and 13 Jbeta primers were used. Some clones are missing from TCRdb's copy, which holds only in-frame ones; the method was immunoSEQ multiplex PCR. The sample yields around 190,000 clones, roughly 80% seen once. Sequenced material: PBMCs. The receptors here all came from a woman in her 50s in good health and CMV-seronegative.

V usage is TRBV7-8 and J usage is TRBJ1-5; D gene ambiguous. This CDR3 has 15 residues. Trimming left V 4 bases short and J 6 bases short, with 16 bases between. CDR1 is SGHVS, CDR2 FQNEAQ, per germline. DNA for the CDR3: TGTGCCAGCAGCTCAGACGTGTCTCGGAGTCAGCCCCAGCATTTT. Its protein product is CASSSDVSRSQPQHF.

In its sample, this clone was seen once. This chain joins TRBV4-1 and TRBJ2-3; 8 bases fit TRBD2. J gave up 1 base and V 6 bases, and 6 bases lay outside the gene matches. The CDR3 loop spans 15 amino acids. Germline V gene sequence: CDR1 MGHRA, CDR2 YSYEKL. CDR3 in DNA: TGCGCCAGCAGTAGTAGCGGGACCCGCACAGATACGCAGTATTTT. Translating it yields CASSSSGTRTDTQYF.

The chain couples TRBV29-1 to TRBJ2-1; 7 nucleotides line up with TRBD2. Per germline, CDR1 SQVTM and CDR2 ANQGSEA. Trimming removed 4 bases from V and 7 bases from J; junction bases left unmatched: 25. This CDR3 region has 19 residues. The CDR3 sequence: CSVVPHLGMSGINGNEQFF. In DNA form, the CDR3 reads TGCAGCGTTGTACCGCACCTGGGTATGAGCGGGATAAATGGGAATGAGCAGTTCTTC.

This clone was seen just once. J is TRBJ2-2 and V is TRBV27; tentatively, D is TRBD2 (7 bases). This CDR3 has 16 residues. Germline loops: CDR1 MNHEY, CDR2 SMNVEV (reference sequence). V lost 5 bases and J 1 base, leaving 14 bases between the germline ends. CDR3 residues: CASSPPGGLNTGELFF. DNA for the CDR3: TGTGCCAGCAGTCCCCCGGGGGGCCTGAACACCGGGGAGCTGTTTTTT.

Here the CDR3 reads CASSSGGNRDEQYF. The CDR3 DNA reads as TGCGCCAGCAGCAGCGGCGGGAACCGGGACGAGCAGTACTTC. V is TRBV5-1 and J is TRBJ2-7, with D maybe TRBD2 (6 bases). Trimming took 4 bases from V and 5 from J, leaving 16 bases between them. CDR1 SGHRS and CDR2 YFSETQ come from the germline V gene. This CDR3 spans 14 amino acids.

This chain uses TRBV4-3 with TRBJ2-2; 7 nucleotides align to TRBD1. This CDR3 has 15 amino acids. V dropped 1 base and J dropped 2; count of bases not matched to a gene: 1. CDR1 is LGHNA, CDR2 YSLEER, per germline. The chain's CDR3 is CASSQGDRNTGELFF. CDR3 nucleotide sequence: TGCGCCAGCAGCCAAGGGGACAGAAACACCGGGGAGCTGTTTTTT.

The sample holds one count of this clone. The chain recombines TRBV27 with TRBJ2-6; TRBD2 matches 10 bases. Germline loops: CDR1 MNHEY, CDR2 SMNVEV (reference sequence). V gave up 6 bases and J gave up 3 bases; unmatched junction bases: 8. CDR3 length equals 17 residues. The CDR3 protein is CASSPILAGVGANVLTF. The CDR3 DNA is TGTGCCAGCAGCCCTATCCTAGCGGGGGTTGGGGCCAACGTCCTGACTTTC.

The CDR3 sequence: CASSLALGAQYEKLFF. CDR3 nucleotide sequence: TGTGCCAGCAGCTTAGCATTGGGGGCCCAATATGAAAAACTGTTTTTT. The chain recombines TRBV7-2 with TRBJ1-4; weak D call: TRBD1 (6 bases). The CDR3 is made up of 16 amino acids. V was pared by 0 bases and J by 6 bases, with 14 bases between. Germline assignment: CDR1 SGHTA and CDR2 FQGNSA.

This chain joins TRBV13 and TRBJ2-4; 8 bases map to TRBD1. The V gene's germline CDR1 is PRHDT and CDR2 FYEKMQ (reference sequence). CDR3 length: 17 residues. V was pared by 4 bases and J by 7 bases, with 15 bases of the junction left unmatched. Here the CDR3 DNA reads TGTGCCAGCAGCTCTTGGACAGGGACCGGCGGTGGCAACATTCAGTACTTC. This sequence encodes CASSSWTGTGGGNIQYF.

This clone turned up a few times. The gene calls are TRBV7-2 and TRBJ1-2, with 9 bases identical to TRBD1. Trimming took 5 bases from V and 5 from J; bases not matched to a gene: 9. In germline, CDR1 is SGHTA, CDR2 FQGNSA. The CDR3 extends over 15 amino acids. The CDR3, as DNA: TGTGCCAGCAGCACCCAGACAGGGGGAATATATGGCTACACCTTC. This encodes CASSTQTGGIYGYTF.

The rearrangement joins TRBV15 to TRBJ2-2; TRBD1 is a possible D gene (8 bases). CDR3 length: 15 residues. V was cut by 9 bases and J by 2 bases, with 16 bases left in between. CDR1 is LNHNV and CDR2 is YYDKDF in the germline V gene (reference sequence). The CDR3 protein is CATTGGGINTGELFF. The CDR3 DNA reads TGTGCCACTACAGGGGGGGGTATTAACACCGGGGAGCTGTTTTTT.

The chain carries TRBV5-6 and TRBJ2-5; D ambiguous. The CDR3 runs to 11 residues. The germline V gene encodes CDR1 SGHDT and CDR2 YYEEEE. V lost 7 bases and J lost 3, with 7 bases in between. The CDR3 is CASGRKETQYF. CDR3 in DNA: TGTGCCAGCGGCAGGAAAGAGACCCAGTACTTC.

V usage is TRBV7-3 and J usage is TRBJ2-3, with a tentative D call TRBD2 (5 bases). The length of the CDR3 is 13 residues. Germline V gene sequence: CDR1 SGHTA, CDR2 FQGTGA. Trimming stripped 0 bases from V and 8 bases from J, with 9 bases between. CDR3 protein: CASSLTFGVTQYF. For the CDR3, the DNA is TGTGCCAGCAGCTTAACGTTCGGGGTTACGCAGTATTTT.

The CDR3 bases are TGTGCCAGTAGTTTACGCTTGAGCCACTACGAGCAGTACTTC. Residues: CASSLRLSHYEQYF. This chain joins TRBV19 and TRBJ2-7; D remains ambiguous. Germline CDR1 is LNHDA and CDR2 is SQIVND (reference sequence). This CDR3 has 14 amino acids. Trimming removed 5 bases at V and 3 bases at J, with 14 bases between.

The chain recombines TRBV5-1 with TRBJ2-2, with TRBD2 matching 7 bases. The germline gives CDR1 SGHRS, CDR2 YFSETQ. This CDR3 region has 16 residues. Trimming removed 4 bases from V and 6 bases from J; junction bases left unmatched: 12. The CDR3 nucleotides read TGCGCCAGCAGCCGGGATACGGGGGGAGTTGCCGGGGAGCTGTTTTTT. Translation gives CASSRDTGGVAGELFF.

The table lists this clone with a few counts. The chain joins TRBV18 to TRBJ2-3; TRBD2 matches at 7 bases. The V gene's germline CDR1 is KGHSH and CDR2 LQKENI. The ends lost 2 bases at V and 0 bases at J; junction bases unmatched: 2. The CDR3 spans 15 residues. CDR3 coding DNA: TGTGCCAGCTCACCATCGACTAGCAGCACAGATACGCAGTATTTT. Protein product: CASSPSTSSTDTQYF.

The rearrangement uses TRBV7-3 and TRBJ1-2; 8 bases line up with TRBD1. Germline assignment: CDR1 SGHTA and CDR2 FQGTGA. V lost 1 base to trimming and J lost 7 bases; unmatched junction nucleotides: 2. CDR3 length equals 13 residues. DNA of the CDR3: TGTGCCAGCAGCTTAAACAGGGGGTTTGGCTACACCTTC. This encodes CASSLNRGFGYTF.

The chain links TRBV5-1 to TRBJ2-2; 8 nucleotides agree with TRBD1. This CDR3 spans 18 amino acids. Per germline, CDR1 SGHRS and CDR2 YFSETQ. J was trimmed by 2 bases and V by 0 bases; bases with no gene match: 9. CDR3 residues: CASSLVARGQANTGELFF. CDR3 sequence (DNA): TGCGCCAGCAGCTTGGTGGCACGGGGACAGGCTAACACCGGGGAGCTGTTTTTT.

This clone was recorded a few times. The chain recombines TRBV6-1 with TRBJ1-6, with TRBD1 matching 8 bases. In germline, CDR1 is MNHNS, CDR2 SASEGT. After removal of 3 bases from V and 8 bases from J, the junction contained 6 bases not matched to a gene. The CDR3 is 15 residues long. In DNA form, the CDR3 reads TGTGCCAGCAGTGAGGGTTACAGGGGGGATTCACCCCTCCACTTT. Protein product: CASSEGYRGDSPLHF.

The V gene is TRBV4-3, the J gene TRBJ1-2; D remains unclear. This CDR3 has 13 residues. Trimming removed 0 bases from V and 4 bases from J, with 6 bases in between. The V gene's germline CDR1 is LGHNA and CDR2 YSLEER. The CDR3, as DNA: TGCGCCAGCAGCCAAGACACTATCTATGGCTACACCTTC. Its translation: CASSQDTIYGYTF.

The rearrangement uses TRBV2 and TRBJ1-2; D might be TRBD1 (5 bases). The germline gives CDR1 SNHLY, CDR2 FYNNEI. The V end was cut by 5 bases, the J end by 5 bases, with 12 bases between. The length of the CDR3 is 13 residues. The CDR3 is CASSLQDLYGYTF. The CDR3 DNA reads TGTGCCAGCAGTTTACAGGACCTATATGGCTACACCTTC.

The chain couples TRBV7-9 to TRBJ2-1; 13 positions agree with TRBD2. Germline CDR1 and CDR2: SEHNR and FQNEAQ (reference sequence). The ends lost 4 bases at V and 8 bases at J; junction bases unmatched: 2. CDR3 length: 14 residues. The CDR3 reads CASSWTSGSYEQFF. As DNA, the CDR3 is TGTGCCAGCAGCTGGACTAGCGGGAGCTATGAGCAGTTCTTC. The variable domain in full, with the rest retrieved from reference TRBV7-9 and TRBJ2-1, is DTGVSQNPRHKITKRGQNVTFRCDPISEHNRLYWYRQTLGQGPEFLTYFQNEAQLEKSRLLSDRFSAERPKGSFSTLEIQRTEQGDSAMYLCASSWTSGSYEQFFGPGTRLTVL.